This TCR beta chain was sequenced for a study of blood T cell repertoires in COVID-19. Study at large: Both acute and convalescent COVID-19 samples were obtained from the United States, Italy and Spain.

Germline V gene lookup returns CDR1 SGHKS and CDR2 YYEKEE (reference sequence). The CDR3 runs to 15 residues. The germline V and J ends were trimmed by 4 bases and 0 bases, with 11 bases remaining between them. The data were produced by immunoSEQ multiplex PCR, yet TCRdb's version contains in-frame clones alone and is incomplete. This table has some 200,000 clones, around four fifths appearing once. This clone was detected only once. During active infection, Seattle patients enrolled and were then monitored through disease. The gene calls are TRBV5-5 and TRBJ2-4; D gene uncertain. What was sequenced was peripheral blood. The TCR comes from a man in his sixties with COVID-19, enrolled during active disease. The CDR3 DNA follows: TGTGCCAGCAGCAGAGAAGACTTAGCCAAAAACATTCAGTACTTC. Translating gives CASSREDLAKNIQYF.